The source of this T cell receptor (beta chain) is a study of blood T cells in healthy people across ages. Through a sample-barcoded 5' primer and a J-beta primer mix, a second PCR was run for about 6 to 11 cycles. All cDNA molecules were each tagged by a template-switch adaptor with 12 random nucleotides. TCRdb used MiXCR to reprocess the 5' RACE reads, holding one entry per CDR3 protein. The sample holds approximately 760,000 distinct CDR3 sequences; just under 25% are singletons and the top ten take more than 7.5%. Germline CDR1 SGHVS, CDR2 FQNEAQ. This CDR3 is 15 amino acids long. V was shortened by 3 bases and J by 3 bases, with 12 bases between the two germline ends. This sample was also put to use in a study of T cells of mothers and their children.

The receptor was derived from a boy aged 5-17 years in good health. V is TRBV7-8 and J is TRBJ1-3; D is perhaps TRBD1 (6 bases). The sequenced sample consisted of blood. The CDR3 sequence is CASSLGGLYGNTIYF. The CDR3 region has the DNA TGTGCCAGCAGCTTGGGGGGGCTGTATGGAAACACCATATATTTT.